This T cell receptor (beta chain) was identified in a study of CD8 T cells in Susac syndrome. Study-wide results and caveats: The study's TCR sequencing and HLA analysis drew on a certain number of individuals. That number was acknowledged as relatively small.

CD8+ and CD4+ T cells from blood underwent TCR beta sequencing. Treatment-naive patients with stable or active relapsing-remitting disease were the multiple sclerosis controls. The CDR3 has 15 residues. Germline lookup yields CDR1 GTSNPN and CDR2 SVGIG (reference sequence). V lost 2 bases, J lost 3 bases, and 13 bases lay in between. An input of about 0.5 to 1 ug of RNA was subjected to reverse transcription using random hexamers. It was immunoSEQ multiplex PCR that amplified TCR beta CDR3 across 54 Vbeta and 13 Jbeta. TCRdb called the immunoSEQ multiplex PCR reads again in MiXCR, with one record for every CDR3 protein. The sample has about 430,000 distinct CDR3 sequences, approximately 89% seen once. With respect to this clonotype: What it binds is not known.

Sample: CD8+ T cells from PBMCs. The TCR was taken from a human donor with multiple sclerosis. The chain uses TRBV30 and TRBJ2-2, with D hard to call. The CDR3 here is CAWSPRGRYTGELFF. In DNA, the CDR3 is TGTGCCTGGAGTCCCCGAGGACGATACACCGGGGAGCTGTTTTTT.